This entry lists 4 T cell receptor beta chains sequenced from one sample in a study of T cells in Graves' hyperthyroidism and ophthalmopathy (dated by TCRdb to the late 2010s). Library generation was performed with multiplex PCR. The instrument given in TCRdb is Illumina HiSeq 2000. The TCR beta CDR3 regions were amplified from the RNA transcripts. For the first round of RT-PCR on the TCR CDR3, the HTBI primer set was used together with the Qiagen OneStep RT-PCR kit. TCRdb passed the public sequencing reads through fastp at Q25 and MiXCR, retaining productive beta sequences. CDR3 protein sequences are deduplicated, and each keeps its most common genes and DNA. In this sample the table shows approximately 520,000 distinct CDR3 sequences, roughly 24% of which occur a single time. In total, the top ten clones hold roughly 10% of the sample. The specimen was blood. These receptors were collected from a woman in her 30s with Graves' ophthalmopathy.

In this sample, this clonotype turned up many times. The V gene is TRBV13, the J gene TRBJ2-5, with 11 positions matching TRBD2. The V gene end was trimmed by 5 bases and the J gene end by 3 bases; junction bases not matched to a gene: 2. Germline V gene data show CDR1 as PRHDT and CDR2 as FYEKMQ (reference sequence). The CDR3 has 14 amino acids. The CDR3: CASSHSGGEETQYF. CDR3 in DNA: TGTGCCAGCAGCCATAGCGGGGGGGAAGAGACCCAGTACTTC.

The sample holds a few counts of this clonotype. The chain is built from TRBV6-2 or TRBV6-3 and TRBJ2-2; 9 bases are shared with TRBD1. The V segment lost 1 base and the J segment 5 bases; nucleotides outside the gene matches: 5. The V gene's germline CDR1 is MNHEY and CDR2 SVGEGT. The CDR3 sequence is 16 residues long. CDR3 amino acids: CASSYWTGAGTGELFF. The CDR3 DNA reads TGTGCCAGCAGTTACTGGACAGGGGCGGGGACCGGGGAGCTGTTTTTT.

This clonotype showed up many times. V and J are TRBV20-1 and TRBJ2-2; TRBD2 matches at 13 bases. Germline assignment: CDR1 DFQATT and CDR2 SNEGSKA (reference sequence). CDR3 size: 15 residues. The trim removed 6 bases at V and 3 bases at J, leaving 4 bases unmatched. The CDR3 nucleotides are TGCAGTGCACGACTAGCGGGGGGACACACCGGGGAGCTGTTTTTT. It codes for CSARLAGGHTGELFF.

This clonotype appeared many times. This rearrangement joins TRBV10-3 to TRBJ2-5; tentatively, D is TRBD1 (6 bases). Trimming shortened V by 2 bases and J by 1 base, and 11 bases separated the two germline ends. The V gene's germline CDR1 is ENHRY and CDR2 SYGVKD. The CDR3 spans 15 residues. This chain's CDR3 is CAISEIDRLQETQYF. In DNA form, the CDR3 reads TGTGCCATCAGTGAGATAGACAGGCTCCAAGAGACCCAGTACTTC.